Presented here are 26 T cell receptor beta chains from one specimen sequenced in a study of blood T cells in healthy people across ages. A sample-barcoded 5' primer and a J-beta primer mix were used in a second PCR of about 7 to 12 cycles. TCRdb ran MiXCR on the 5' RACE reads and lists one entry per CDR3 protein. The data contain approximately 690,000 distinct CDR3 sequences, over 40% of them singletons. The sample taken for sequencing was blood. These TCRs come from a man at least 80 years old in good health.

The rearrangement links TRBV20-1 to TRBJ2-1; 8 bases align to TRBD1. The length of the CDR3 is 16 residues. V shed 2 bases, J shed 13 bases, and the junction held 19 bases outside the gene matches. The V gene's germline CDR1 is DFQATT and CDR2 SNEGSKA (reference sequence). CDR3 coding DNA: TGCAGTGCTAGATACCCCGAGACAGGGGTTCAAGAGACCCAGTTCTTC. This translates into CSARYPETGVQETQFF.

A few counts support this clonotype. The rearrangement joins TRBV4-1 to TRBJ1-6; D ambiguous. CDR1 is MGHRA and CDR2 is YSYEKL in the germline V gene. V lost 6 bases and J 6 bases, leaving 9 bases between the germline ends. This CDR3 comprises 13 residues. DNA of the CDR3: TGCGCCAGCAGTTCGGGTATTAATTCACCCCTCCACTTT. As protein: CASSSGINSPLHF.

The chain couples TRBV29-1 to TRBJ2-7, with D perhaps TRBD1 or TRBD2 (7 bases each). The ends were cut back, 3 bases at V and 7 bases at J, with 13 bases in the middle. Germline assignment: CDR1 SQVTM and CDR2 ANQGSEA. The CDR3 extends over 12 amino acids. The CDR3 reads CSVDLRGGEQYF. The CDR3 region has the DNA TGCAGCGTTGACCTCAGGGGGGGTGAGCAGTACTTC.

This clonotype has a handful of counts. V usage is TRBV7-2 and J usage is TRBJ2-4; weak D call: TRBD1 (6 bases). V was trimmed by 1 base and J by 0 bases, leaving 10 bases between them. The CDR3 has 16 residues. CDR1 and CDR2 (germline): SGHTA, FQGNSA. The CDR3 protein is CASSLGTDLAKNIQYF. CDR3 sequence (DNA): TGTGCCAGCAGCTTAGGGACAGACTTAGCCAAAAACATTCAGTACTTC.

Comments on this clonotype: A much larger clone differs by one base, so this may be a read error. The V and J genes are TRBV6-5 and TRBJ2-3; D gene ambiguous. V lost 4 bases to trimming and J lost 3 bases, with 11 bases between them. The V gene's germline CDR1 is MNHEY and CDR2 SVGAGI. There are 14 residues in the CDR3. The CDR3 region has the DNA TGTGCCAGCAGTTCTAGGTTGTGGACAGATACGCAGTATTTT. This translates into CASSSRLWTDTQYF.

As for this clonotype: A much larger clone sits a single nucleotide away, making a read error possible. The chain carries TRBV2 and TRBJ1-2; 8 bases map to TRBD1. The V and J ends lost 8 bases and 7 bases, in that order; junction bases with no gene match: 15. Germline V lookup: CDR1 SNHLY, CDR2 FYNNEI. The CDR3 has 15 residues. CDR3 sequence (DNA): TGTGCCAGCGTCGACGTAGGACAGGGACTCTCTGGCTACACCTTC. This translates into CASVDVGQGLSGYTF.

This chain connects TRBV19 to TRBJ2-5; TRBD2 is a possible D gene (5 bases). Germline assignment: CDR1 LNHDA and CDR2 SQIVND (reference sequence). This CDR3 comprises 12 residues. Trimming left V 5 bases short and J 5 bases short, with 9 bases between. CDR3 amino acids: CASSGIAETQYF. The CDR3 nucleotides are TGTGCCAGTAGTGGGATAGCGGAGACCCAGTACTTC.

This clonotype has only a few counts. This chain connects TRBV7-8 to TRBJ2-3, with no clear D. Per germline, CDR1 SGHVS and CDR2 FQNEAQ. V shed 5 bases and J shed 6 bases, with 21 bases lying between them. CDR3 length equals 16 residues. The DNA for the CDR3 is TGTGCCAGCAGCCCAAGGATGTCCATTCGGCTCGATACGCAGTATTTT. Residues: CASSPRMSIRLDTQYF.

This clonotype has a handful of counts. The rearrangement joins TRBV12-5 to TRBJ2-3; TRBD1 might be the D (7 bases). The CDR3 extends over 16 amino acids. The germline V gene encodes CDR1 LGHNT and CDR2 FRNRAP. V gave up 0 bases and J gave up 5 bases, with 15 bases separating them. The CDR3 bases are TGTGCTAGTGGTTTGGTCCTAAGACAGGGAGGAGATACGCAGTATTTT. Translated, it gives CASGLVLRQGGDTQYF.

This chain connects TRBV7-2 to TRBJ2-2, with a tentative D call TRBD1 (6 bases). Germline CDR1 SGHTA, CDR2 FQGNSA. V shed 0 bases and J shed 3 bases, with 17 bases lying between them. The CDR3 totals 18 residues. The CDR3 loop is CASSLAAIGGRDTGELFF. The CDR3, as DNA: TGTGCCAGCAGCTTAGCAGCTATAGGGGGACGAGACACCGGGGAGCTGTTTTTT.

This clonotype was recorded a few times. The chain recombines TRBV5-1 with TRBJ1-4; D gene ambiguous. This CDR3 comprises 14 residues. V was pared by 1 base and J by 4 bases, with 8 bases between. Looked up from germline, CDR1 is SGHRS and CDR2 is YFSETQ. The CDR3 loop is CASSLIPDNEKLFF. CDR3 nucleotides: TGCGCCAGCAGCTTGATCCCGGATAATGAAAAACTGTTTTTT.

The chain joins TRBV3-1 to TRBJ2-5; 11 bases are shared with TRBD2. The germline CDR1 and CDR2 sequences are LGHDT and YNNKEL (reference sequence). CDR3 length: 19 residues. Losses at the gene ends were 3 bases for V and 4 bases for J; bases not matched to a gene: 16. The CDR3 region is CASSQRGSKLAGEGETQYF. CDR3 bases: TGTGCCAGCAGCCAGAGGGGAAGTAAACTAGCGGGAGAGGGAGAGACCCAGTACTTC.

The rearrangement joins TRBV7-9 to TRBJ2-1; 8 bases map to TRBD1. Germline V lookup: CDR1 SEHNR, CDR2 FQNEAQ (reference sequence). Trimming removed 5 bases from V and 2 bases from J; junction bases left unmatched: 2. The CDR3 is 14 residues long. CDR3 in amino acids: CASSRGQAYNEQFF. CDR3 DNA sequence: TGTGCCAGCAGCCGGGGACAGGCCTACAATGAGCAGTTCTTC.

This sequence joins TRBV5-1 and TRBJ2-5; TRBD2 is a possible D gene (6 bases). The length of the CDR3 is 16 residues. V shed 4 bases and J shed 1 base, with 17 bases lying between them. From germline, CDR1 is SGHRS and CDR2 YFSETQ. CDR3 protein: CASSITGLRGQETQYF. CDR3 coding DNA: TGCGCCAGCAGCATAACGGGACTGAGAGGCCAAGAGACCCAGTACTTC.

The chain links TRBV7-2 to TRBJ1-4; D is possibly TRBD1 (5 bases). CDR1 is SGHTA and CDR2 is FQGNSA in the germline V gene. This CDR3 region has 13 residues. Trimming left V 6 bases short and J 8 bases short, with 13 bases between. Here the CDR3 DNA reads TGTGCCAGCAGAGGAGGGGAGAAGGAAAAACTGTTTTTT. Protein: CASRGGEKEKLFF.

The rearrangement uses TRBV6-5 and TRBJ2-1, with TRBD2 identical over 16 bases. Germline V lookup: CDR1 MNHEY, CDR2 SVGAGI. This CDR3 comprises 18 residues. With V trimmed by 4 bases and J by 10 bases, 13 bases remained unmatched. CDR3: CASSSGLAGGPKSLEQFF. The CDR3 DNA reads TGTGCCAGCAGTTCGGGACTAGCGGGGGGGCCCAAATCCTTGGAGCAGTTCTTC.

This rearrangement joins TRBV6-1 to TRBJ2-1; D is possibly TRBD1 (6 bases). Germline CDR1 reads MNHNS; CDR2 reads SASEGT. V dropped 10 bases and J dropped 10 bases, with 20 bases sitting between them. The CDR3 is 13 residues long. The CDR3 loop reads CATSQGLSYEQFF. DNA of the CDR3: TGTGCCACCAGCCAGGGGTTATCCTACGAGCAGTTCTTC.

This chain joins TRBV5-1 and TRBJ2-2; the D is unclear. The CDR3 sequence is 14 residues long. V lost 0 bases and J lost 2, with 5 bases in between. The V gene's germline CDR1 is SGHRS and CDR2 YFSETQ. The CDR3 here is CASSLDFNTGELFF. The CDR3 DNA is TGCGCCAGCAGCTTGGACTTTAACACCGGGGAGCTGTTTTTT.

Only a few counts were recorded for this clonotype. The chain has TRBV29-1 and TRBJ2-2, with TRBD1 matching over 7 bases. The V segment lost 5 bases and the J segment 0 bases; nucleotides outside the gene matches: 0. The CDR3 loop spans 13 amino acids. Germline V gene sequence: CDR1 SQVTM, CDR2 ANQGSEA. The CDR3 DNA follows: TGCAGCGTTCAGGGGGCGAACACCGGGGAGCTGTTTTTT. Translating gives CSVQGANTGELFF.

The sample holds a few counts of this clonotype. The gene calls are TRBV2 and TRBJ2-4; D unclear. Germline lookup yields CDR1 SNHLY and CDR2 FYNNEI. This CDR3 comprises 15 residues. The V end was cut by 8 bases, the J end by 0 bases, with 14 bases between. CDR3 residues: CASRTDLLAKNIQYF. The CDR3 region has the DNA TGTGCCAGCCGGACGGACCTTCTAGCCAAAAACATTCAGTACTTC.

The CDR3 loop is CSARATGADTEAFF. In DNA, the CDR3 is TGCAGTGCTAGAGCGACAGGGGCGGACACTGAAGCTTTCTTT. The chain uses TRBV20-1 and TRBJ1-1, with 8 bases matching TRBD1. Germline V gene lookup returns CDR1 DFQATT and CDR2 SNEGSKA (reference sequence). The CDR3 consists of 14 residues. V lost 1 base, J lost 3 bases, and 4 bases stayed unmatched.

A remark on this clonotype: The junction does not match germline at one end; this may be a read error. In nucleotides, the CDR3 is TGTGCCTGCAGCCCCTTAGCGCAAAGCTCTGGGGCCAACGTCCTGACTTTC. Its protein is CACSPLAQSSGANVLTF. V gene TRBV7-8 combines with J gene TRBJ2-6; a possible D gene is TRBD2 (5 bases). This CDR3 region has 17 residues. Germline-derived CDR1 and CDR2 are SGHVS and FQNEAQ.

The V and J genes are TRBV20-1 and TRBJ2-7, with D tentatively TRBD1 or TRBD2 (6 bases each). The CDR3 spans 14 residues. The V gene's germline CDR1 is DFQATT and CDR2 SNEGSKA (reference sequence). V was shortened by 3 bases and J by 7 bases, with 19 bases between the two germline ends. The CDR3 spells CSARSGASYNEQYF. CDR3 sequence (DNA): TGCAGTGCTAGGTCGGGGGCGTCCTACAATGAGCAGTACTTC.

The rearrangement links TRBV9 to TRBJ2-1; TRBD2 is a possible D gene (6 bases). The CDR3 runs 14 residues. Germline CDR1 is SGDLS and CDR2 is YYNGEE. With 4 bases removed from V and 6 bases from J, the gap between germline ends came to 14 bases. The CDR3 spells CASSIRESTNEQFF. CDR3 bases: TGTGCCAGCAGCATTCGGGAGAGTACCAATGAGCAGTTCTTC.

Details on this clonotype: This may be a read error, as it is one base from a much larger clone. The chain joins TRBV6-6 to TRBJ2-4; no firm D call. Germline V CDR1 and CDR2: MNHNY, SVGAGI (reference sequence). The CDR3 extends over 15 amino acids. The CDR3 DNA reads TGTGCCAGCAGTTCCCAAAACGACCGGACGGGCATTCGGTACTTC. Protein product: CASSSQNDRTGIRYF.

This clonotype was detected a few times. The chain is built from TRBV5-1 and TRBJ2-4, with 10 nucleotides matching TRBD1. Germline values: CDR1 SGHRS, CDR2 YFSETQ. V shed 3 bases and J 1 base; nucleotides not matched to a gene: 4. CDR3 length: 16 residues. The CDR3 coding sequence is TGCGCCAGCAGCTCCCAGGGACAGGGGGCCAAAAACATTCAGTACTTC. Translation gives CASSSQGQGAKNIQYF.